The sequence of this T cell receptor beta chain was determined in a study of response to subunit inactivated influenza vaccine. Comment on this clonotype: Its antigen is still unknown.

Trimming took 1 base from V and 5 from J, leaving 14 bases between them. Germline CDR1 is SGHAT and CDR2 is FQNNGV. The CDR3 runs 15 residues. Study-wide results and limits: Each seasonal influenza vaccination, the authors suggested, recruits few new T cells.

TCRdb called the RT-PCR reads again in MiXCR, with one record for every CDR3 protein. In the table there are just under 250,000 distinct CDR3 sequences, more than 9% of which are singletons. The specimen was non-naive T cells sorted from PBMCs, collected 14 days before vaccination. J is TRBJ2-5 and V is TRBV11-2; a possible D gene is TRBD2 (6 bases). The clonotype was recovered from a man in his forties or fifties who received an inactivated influenza vaccine. The CDR3 is CASSLAHTEGETQYF. CDR3 bases: TGTGCCAGCAGCTTAGCACACACGGAGGGGGAGACCCAGTACTTC.